The 26 T cell receptor beta chains in this list originate from one sample, sequenced in a study of cytomegalovirus exposure and HLA in healthy donors. Repertoires were generated with immunoSEQ multiplex PCR, while TCRdb's copy carries only in-frame clones and drops some. Among 70,000 to 75,000 clones listed, approximately 94% were seen once. Material for sequencing was PBMCs. These receptor sequences come from a woman between 18 and 29 years old in good health and CMV-seropositive.

V and J are TRBV9 and TRBJ2-1; 8 bases fit TRBD1. The CDR3 has 13 residues. The germline gives CDR1 SGDLS, CDR2 YYNGEE. The ends lost 1 base at V and 9 bases at J; junction bases unmatched: 3. CDR3 protein: CASSVQGAGEQFF. CDR3 sequence (DNA): TGTGCCAGCAGCGTACAGGGGGCCGGTGAGCAGTTCTTC.

The rearrangement uses TRBV27 and TRBJ2-7, with D uncertain. The CDR3 contains 13 residues. The V end was cut by 2 bases, the J end by 7 bases, with 12 bases between. Germline V lookup: CDR1 MNHEY, CDR2 SMNVEV (reference sequence). The CDR3 nucleotides are TGTGCCAGCAGTTTAGGCAGGTCCAGGGAGCAGTACTTC. Translating it yields CASSLGRSREQYF.

The chain combines TRBV29-1 with TRBJ1-2; 7 bases are shared with TRBD1. From germline, CDR1 is SQVTM and CDR2 ANQGSEA. The CDR3 runs to 13 residues. Trimming cost V 5 bases and J 7 bases; bases outside gene matches: 10. The CDR3 is CSVKPDRDFGYTF. The CDR3 coding sequence is TGCAGCGTTAAACCTGACAGGGATTTTGGCTACACCTTC.

V usage is TRBV27 and J usage is TRBJ1-4, with D possibly being TRBD1 (6 bases). Germline V gene sequence: CDR1 MNHEY, CDR2 SMNVEV (reference sequence). This CDR3 contains 17 residues. V dropped 8 bases and J dropped 5 bases, with 24 bases sitting between them. The CDR3 DNA follows: TGTGCCAGCTCTGGACAGATGATTACCCTCGGCAATGAAAAACTGTTTTTT. Protein product: CASSGQMITLGNEKLFF.

V gene TRBV30 combines with J gene TRBJ2-2; D possibly corresponds to TRBD1 (5 bases). CDR1 is GTSNPN and CDR2 is SVGIG in the germline V gene (reference sequence). This CDR3 is 15 amino acids long. Trimming took off 1 base at V and 3 bases at J, with 12 bases between the two ends. The CDR3 sequence: CAWSDGAFHTGELFF. As DNA, the CDR3 is TGTGCCTGGAGTGATGGGGCTTTTCACACCGGGGAGCTGTTTTTT.

The V gene is TRBV19, the J gene TRBJ1-3; D is unresolved. The V end was cut by 2 bases, the J end by 2 bases, with 7 bases between. CDR1 is LNHDA and CDR2 is SQIVND in the germline V gene (reference sequence). CDR3 length: 14 amino acids. CDR3 region: CASSIPGTGNTIYF. The CDR3 DNA reads TGTGCCAGTAGTATACCGGGGACTGGAAACACCATATATTTT.

The chain has TRBV7-9 and TRBJ1-4; D unclear. Germline CDR1 reads SEHNR; CDR2 reads FQNEAQ (reference sequence). Trimming took 3 bases from V and 2 from J, leaving 13 bases between them. The CDR3 extends over 16 amino acids. CDR3 bases: TGTGCCAGCAGCTTGAGTGTGAGCCGGACTAATGAAAAACTGTTTTTT. It is translated as CASSLSVSRTNEKLFF.

The rearrangement links TRBV6-1 to TRBJ1-4; 7 positions agree with TRBD1. This CDR3 is built from 15 residues. Germline V gene sequence: CDR1 MNHNS, CDR2 SASEGT. Germline trimming cut 3 bases from V and 10 bases from J; bases unmatched to any gene: 11. The CDR3 reads CASSDMVTGSGKLFF. The CDR3 DNA reads as TGTGCCAGCAGTGATATGGTGACAGGGTCGGGAAAACTGTTTTTT.

The gene calls are TRBV15 and TRBJ1-2; the D is unclear. This CDR3 has 13 amino acids. The V gene lost 1 base and the J gene lost 7 bases, with 10 bases spanning the gap. CDR1 LNHNV and CDR2 YYDKDF come from the germline V gene (reference sequence). For the CDR3, the DNA is TGTGCCACCAGCAGAGGGGAAGCGGGTGGCTACACCTTC. This sequence encodes CATSRGEAGGYTF.

This chain connects TRBV27 to TRBJ2-3; D remains unclear. This CDR3 comprises 12 residues. Germline-derived CDR1 and CDR2 are MNHEY and SMNVEV (reference sequence). V was cut by 5 bases and J by 6 bases, with 9 bases left in between. The CDR3 bases are TGTGCCAGCAGTCCCCCCGAGGATACGCAGTATTTT. This encodes CASSPPEDTQYF.

The V and J genes are TRBV13 and TRBJ2-1, with 11 bases aligning to TRBD1. V shed 1 base and J 8 bases; nucleotides not matched to a gene: 16. The CDR3 spans 19 residues. Germline loops: CDR1 PRHDT, CDR2 FYEKMQ (reference sequence). The CDR3 DNA reads as TGTGCCAGCAGCTTAGCGGACAGGGGGCGAGCGGTCCAATCAGATGAGCAGTTCTTC. The encoded protein is CASSLADRGRAVQSDEQFF.

The chain's CDR3 is CASTWGDVDYGYTF. The CDR3 DNA reads as TGTGCCAGCACGTGGGGGGACGTGGACTATGGCTACACCTTC. The V call is TRBV2, the J call TRBJ1-2; the D gene is possibly TRBD1 (5 bases). Germline CDR1 SNHLY, CDR2 FYNNEI. Trimming shortened V by 7 bases and J by 3 bases, and 15 bases separated the two germline ends. The CDR3 sequence is 14 residues long.

DNA for the CDR3: TGTGCCAGTGGGACAGCTAACTATGGCTACACCTTC. This sequence encodes CASGTANYGYTF. The chain uses TRBV6-5 and TRBJ1-2; TRBD1 matches 7 bases. The CDR3 has 12 residues. The germline CDR1 and CDR2 sequences are MNHEY and SVGAGI. The V gene end was trimmed by 9 bases and the J gene end by 0 bases; junction bases not matched to a gene: 1.

On this clone: The identical CDR3 is also encoded by other nucleotide sequences in the sample. The V and J genes are TRBV29-1 and TRBJ1-1; TRBD1 might be the D (5 bases). Germline CDR1 reads SQVTM; CDR2 reads ANQGSEA. With 4 bases removed from V and 1 base from J, the gap between germline ends came to 10 bases. The CDR3 extends over 13 amino acids. CDR3 protein: CSVGPGGNTEAFF. CDR3 sequence (DNA): TGCAGCGTTGGTCCCGGGGGGAACACTGAAGCTTTCTTT.

V is TRBV10-3 and J is TRBJ2-7; tentative D call: TRBD2 (7 bases). The CDR3 has 14 residues. Trimming took off 4 bases at V and 6 bases at J, with 16 bases between the two ends. Per the germline V gene, CDR1 is ENHRY and CDR2 is SYGVKD. CDR3 residues: CAISVGRDTGEQYF. Here the CDR3 DNA reads TGTGCCATCAGTGTAGGGAGGGACACCGGCGAGCAGTACTTC.

This clone was recorded only once. V and J are TRBV19 and TRBJ2-7, with D tentatively TRBD2 (5 bases). Per germline, CDR1 LNHDA and CDR2 SQIVND (reference sequence). The CDR3 is 11 amino acids. The V and J ends lost 7 bases and 12 bases respectively, with 16 bases between them. CDR3 residues: CASTSADRAYF. The CDR3 region has the DNA TGTGCCAGTACTTCAGCGGACCGTGCGTACTTC.

The J gene is TRBJ2-5, the V gene TRBV7-3; 7 nucleotides agree with TRBD2. There are 15 residues in the CDR3. Unmatched junction bases numbered 10, after V lost 5 bases and J lost 4 bases. The V gene's germline CDR1 is SGHTA and CDR2 FQGTGA. The CDR3 spells CASSRAGEEGETQYF. The CDR3 nucleotides are TGTGCCAGCAGCCGGGCGGGGGAAGAGGGAGAGACCCAGTACTTC.

The chain employs TRBV7-2 and TRBJ1-6; no reliable D call. CDR1 and CDR2 from the germline V gene are SGHTA and FQGNSA. Trimming shortened V by 5 bases and J by 11 bases, and 19 bases separated the two germline ends. The CDR3 has 15 residues. The CDR3 DNA follows: TGTGCCAGCAGCCGCGGATCCCTAGTGACTACACCCCTCCACTTT. Its protein product is CASSRGSLVTTPLHF.

The DNA for the CDR3 is TGTGCCAGCAGCCCCAATCTAGCGGGGGCCCCCTTTGGCACCGGGGAGCTGTTTTTT. Translating it yields CASSPNLAGAPFGTGELFF. The chain is built from TRBV4-2 and TRBJ2-2; 10 bases are a match to TRBD2. There are 19 residues in the CDR3. With V trimmed by 4 bases and J by 4 bases, 15 bases remained unmatched. Germline CDR1 and CDR2: LGHNA and YNFKEQ.

The rearrangement uses TRBV2 and TRBJ1-1, with 8 bases aligning to TRBD1. Germline CDR1 reads SNHLY; CDR2 reads FYNNEI. The CDR3 runs to 17 residues. V dropped 8 bases and J dropped 5; count of bases not matched to a gene: 19. The CDR3 loop reads CASLETLDRVGNTEAFF. In DNA form, the CDR3 reads TGTGCCAGCCTGGAAACGTTGGACAGGGTGGGGAATACTGAAGCTTTCTTT.

The gene calls are TRBV18 and TRBJ2-3; tentative D call: TRBD1 (6 bases). Germline loops: CDR1 KGHSH, CDR2 LQKENI. V dropped 2 bases and J dropped 3 bases, with 9 bases sitting between them. CDR3 length: 14 residues. CDR3 loop: CASSPGQRTDTQYF. CDR3 bases: TGTGCCAGCTCACCAGGACAGCGAACAGATACGCAGTATTTT.

V is TRBV14 and J is TRBJ2-7; D is unclear. There are 12 residues in the CDR3. Germline V CDR1 and CDR2: SGHDN, FVKESK. V lost 3 bases to trimming and J lost 2 bases, with 5 bases between them. CDR3 DNA sequence: TGTGCCAGCAGCCACCAGACCTACGAGCAGTACTTC. Its protein product is CASSHQTYEQYF.

The chain joins TRBV14 to TRBJ2-2; TRBD2 agrees at 7 bases. The CDR3 sequence is 13 residues long. Per the germline V gene, CDR1 is SGHDN and CDR2 is FVKESK. Trimming removed 6 bases from V and 5 bases from J; junction bases left unmatched: 3. CDR3 nucleotides: TGTGCCAGCAGGCAGCGGGGTACCGGGGAGCTGTTTTTT. This encodes CASRQRGTGELFF. The whole variable domain, filled in from reference TRBV14 and TRBJ2-2, reads EAGVTQFPSHSVIEKGQTVTLRCDPISGHDNLYWYRRVMGKEIKFLLHFVKESKQDESGMPNNRFLAERTGGTYSTLKVQPAELEDSGVYFCASRQRGTGELFFGEGSRLTVL.

V is TRBV4-1 and J is TRBJ2-7, with a possible D match to TRBD1 (6 bases). The CDR3 is 14 amino acids. CDR1 is MGHRA, CDR2 YSYEKL, per germline. With 1 base removed from V and 2 bases from J, the gap between germline ends came to 9 bases. In nucleotides, the CDR3 is TGCGCCAGCAGCCAAGTGACAGGAACCTACGAGCAGTACTTC. This encodes CASSQVTGTYEQYF.

The V gene is TRBV2, the J gene TRBJ2-7; 9 bases fit TRBD1. The ends lost 6 bases at V and 6 bases at J; junction bases unmatched: 9. CDR3 length equals 14 residues. Germline V gene lookup returns CDR1 SNHLY and CDR2 FYNNEI. The CDR3 nucleotides are TGTGCCAGCAGGGGTGGGACAGGGTCGACCGAGCAGTACTTC. The encoded protein is CASRGGTGSTEQYF.

V gene TRBV21-1 combines with J gene TRBJ2-1; the table's D call TRBD2 went unverified against the DNA. TRBV21-1 is recorded as a pseudogene. The CDR3 totals 13 residues. The CDR3 protein is CASSSILAIRQFF. CDR3 DNA sequence: TGTGCCAGCAGCAGTATACTAGCGATTAGGCAGTTCTTC.